The T cell receptor beta chain described here comes from a study of T cell responses to AZD1222 COVID-19 vaccine. Assay used: immunoSEQ multiplex PCR; TCRdb lists only in-frame clones, some missing. The repertoire consists of under 150,000 clones, with roughly 92% occurring once and the leading ten covering roughly 5.9%. Overall study results and limits: Clonal diversity may have been underestimated in mostly white British donors. Two doses of AZD1222 preceded a rise in Spike-specific TCR breadth and depth.

This CDR3 is 13 amino acids long. Trimming shortened V by 4 bases and J by 3 bases, and 9 bases separated the two germline ends. Per the germline V gene, CDR1 is MNHEY and CDR2 is SMNVEV (reference sequence). This clone was detected once. Its antigen is not known. This TCR was recovered from an adult in good health. The chain employs TRBV27 and TRBJ2-5; D call uncertain. Sequencing used peripheral blood, obtained on day 0 of AZD1222 vaccination. The CDR3 nucleotides are TGTGCCAGCAGTTCGCTCTCAGAAGAGACCCAGTACTTC. This translates into CASSSLSEETQYF.